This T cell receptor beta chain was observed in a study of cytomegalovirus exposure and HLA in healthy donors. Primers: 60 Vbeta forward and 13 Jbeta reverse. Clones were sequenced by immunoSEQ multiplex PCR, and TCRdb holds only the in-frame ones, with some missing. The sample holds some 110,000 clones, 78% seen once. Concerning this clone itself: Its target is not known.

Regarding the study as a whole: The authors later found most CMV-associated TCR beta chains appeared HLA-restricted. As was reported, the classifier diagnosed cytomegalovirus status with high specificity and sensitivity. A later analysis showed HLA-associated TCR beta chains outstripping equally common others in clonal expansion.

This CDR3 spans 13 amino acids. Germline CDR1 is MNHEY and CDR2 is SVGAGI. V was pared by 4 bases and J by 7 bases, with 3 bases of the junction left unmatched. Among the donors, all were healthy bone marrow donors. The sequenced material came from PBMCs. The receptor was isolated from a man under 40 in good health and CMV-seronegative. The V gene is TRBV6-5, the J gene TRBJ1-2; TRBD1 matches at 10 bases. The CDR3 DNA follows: TGTGCCAGCAGTTTGGGACAGGGGCTTGGCTACACCTTC. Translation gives CASSLGQGLGYTF.